The source of this TCR beta chain is a study of Ad26.COV2.S vaccination and SARS-CoV-2 variants. Generated by immunoSEQ multiplex PCR, the TCRdb table keeps only in-frame clones and is missing some. The sample has 510,000 or so clones; 87% are singletons. Overall study findings and caveats: The TCR breadth and depth analyses may have understated or missed part of the total T cell responses.

Germline CDR1 reads SEHNR; CDR2 reads FQNEAQ (reference sequence). The CDR3 has 12 amino acids. The V gene lost 5 bases and the J gene lost 6 bases, with 9 bases spanning the gap. About this clone itself: Its antigen remains unidentified.

As for treatment: some 20 received Ad26.COV2.S at low or high dose, single or two shots; five or six received placebo; per-sample allocation not given. Sampling happened 63 days after the first vaccine or placebo injection. Sample: peripheral blood, taken in a trial of Ad26.COV2.S vaccine versus placebo. V usage is TRBV7-9 and J usage is TRBJ2-3; D is unresolved. The clonotype comes from a person aged 18-65 years who received the Ad26.COV2.S COVID-19 vaccine or a placebo. CDR3 protein: CASSPHTDTQYF. The DNA of the CDR3 is TGTGCCAGCAGCCCACACACGGATACGCAGTATTTT.